This T cell receptor beta chain was recovered during a study of shared clonotypes between healthy human individuals. To note about this clone: Its antigen remains unknown.

Using immunoSEQ multiplex PCR, the repertoire was profiled, and TCRdb retains in-frame clones only, with some absent. The table lists 650,000 to 750,000 clones, about two thirds of them singletons. Study-wide points: A reduction in generation probabilities was seen for non-shared clonotypes relative to those shared by all four donors. A handful of donors held approximately 4.5% of naive CD4 clonotypes in common.

CDR3 length equals 14 residues. V lost 6 bases, J lost 7 bases, and 18 bases lay in between. CDR1 is LNHDA and CDR2 is SQIVND in the germline V gene (reference sequence). All donors qualified as healthy HIV-negative adults and had experienced no recent acute infections or vaccinations. All of the donors resided in Nashville, Tennessee, and each was a Caucasian adult. The J gene is TRBJ1-2, the V gene TRBV19; no firm D call. Sequenced sample: memory CD4+ T cells sorted from blood. Documented subset: CD45RA-negative fraction. The TCR comes from a woman aged 25-40 years in good health. CDR3: CASSLRTPLAGYTF. DNA for the CDR3: TGTGCCAGTAGCTTGCGAACTCCTTTGGCTGGCTACACCTTC. Variable domain in full (rest from reference TRBV19 and TRBJ1-2): DGGITQSPKYLFRKEGQNVTLSCEQNLNHDAMYWYRQDPGQGLRLIYYSQIVNDFQKGDIAEGYSVSREKKESFPLTVTSAQKNPTAFYLCASSLRTPLAGYTFGSGTRLTVV.